These 11 T cell receptor beta chains came from one sample sequenced in a study of blood T cell repertoires in COVID-19. The table came from immunoSEQ multiplex PCR; TCRdb's copy has only in-frame clones and leaves some out. The sample consists of about 150,000 clones, over 65% of them appearing once. The sequenced sample consisted of peripheral blood. Source of these receptors: an older man with acute or convalescent COVID-19.

V is TRBV19 and J is TRBJ1-1; no clear D gene. Germline values: CDR1 LNHDA, CDR2 SQIVND (reference sequence). V was pared by 11 bases and J by 1 base, with 11 bases between. The CDR3 contains 12 residues. In nucleotides, the CDR3 is TGTGCCTGCGGGGTGGGGAACACTGAAGCTTTCTTT. Protein: CACGVGNTEAFF.

This chain uses TRBV2 with TRBJ2-6; 7 positions agree with TRBD2. With V trimmed by 8 bases and J by 2 bases, 6 bases remained unmatched. Germline V gene sequence: CDR1 SNHLY, CDR2 FYNNEI. CDR3 length equals 15 residues. The chain's CDR3 is CASGVGGTGANVLTF. The CDR3 nucleotides are TGTGCCAGCGGCGTCGGGGGGACTGGGGCCAACGTCCTGACTTTC.

The chain carries TRBV3-1 (or the pseudogene TRBV3-2) and TRBJ1-2; D is unclear. The CDR3 contains 18 residues. V was pared by 0 bases and J by 5 bases, with 22 bases between. Looked up from germline, CDR1 is LGHDT and CDR2 is YNNKEL (reference sequence). CDR3 sequence: CASSQDWGTAGNPYGYTF. For the CDR3, the DNA is TGTGCCAGCAGCCAAGATTGGGGAACAGCGGGAAACCCATATGGCTACACCTTC.

As DNA, the CDR3 is TGTGCCAGCAGCTTAGGTGTAGCGGGGGCTGGGGAGCAGTTCTTC. Translating gives CASSLGVAGAGEQFF. The V and J genes are TRBV7-6 and TRBJ2-1; TRBD2 matches at 9 bases. The CDR3 runs 15 residues. The germline V gene has CDR1 SGHVS and CDR2 FNYEAQ. V lost 1 base, J lost 10 bases, and 8 bases stayed unmatched. Full variable domain (missing parts from reference TRBV7-6 and TRBJ2-1): GAGVSQSPRYKVTKRGQDVALRCDPISGHVSLYWYRQALGQGPEFLTYFNYEAQQDKSGLPNDRFSAERPEGSISTLTIQRTEQRDSAMYRCASSLGVAGAGEQFFGPGTRLTVL.

The DNA for the CDR3 is TGTGCCAGCAGCCCATCGGCTAGCGGGGGCGCTACCTACGAGCAGTACTTC. Protein: CASSPSASGGATYEQYF. V usage is TRBV7-2 and J usage is TRBJ2-7, with 10 bases identical to TRBD2. The trim removed 5 bases at V and 2 bases at J, leaving 12 bases unmatched. This CDR3 spans 17 amino acids. CDR1 and CDR2 from the germline V gene are SGHTA and FQGNSA.

This chain links TRBV24-1 with TRBJ2-5; 10 bases match TRBD1. V was pared by 5 bases and J by 5 bases, with 7 bases of the junction left unmatched. CDR3 length equals 15 residues. Germline V CDR1 and CDR2: KGHDR, SFDVKD. The CDR3, as DNA: TGTGCCACCAGTGGGAGACAGGGGGCATGGGAGACCCAGTACTTC. Translation gives CATSGRQGAWETQYF.

This sequence joins TRBV19 and TRBJ2-6; no clear D gene. The V and J ends lost 0 bases and 2 bases respectively, with 11 bases between them. Germline assignment: CDR1 LNHDA and CDR2 SQIVND (reference sequence). This CDR3 has 17 amino acids. CDR3 bases: TGTGCCAGTAGTATAGATCGTAACTATGCTGGGGCCAACGTCCTGACTTTC. Translated, it gives CASSIDRNYAGANVLTF.

The table lists this clone with a few counts. This chain connects TRBV29-1 to TRBJ1-3; 9 nucleotides agree with TRBD1. V gave up 4 bases and J gave up 4 bases; unmatched junction bases: 2. Germline V gives CDR1 SQVTM, CDR2 ANQGSEA. The CDR3 loop spans 13 amino acids. The CDR3 sequence is CSVGQGVGNTIYF. CDR3 sequence (DNA): TGCAGCGTTGGACAGGGGGTCGGAAACACCATATATTTT.

This clone was observed a single time. The chain links TRBV7-9 to TRBJ1-6, with D perhaps matching TRBD1 (5 bases). Germline V gives CDR1 SEHNR, CDR2 FQNEAQ (reference sequence). Trimming left V 1 base short and J 3 bases short, with 13 bases between. This CDR3 region has 17 residues. The chain's CDR3 is CASSLVVGADYNSPLHF. The DNA for the CDR3 is TGTGCCAGCAGCTTAGTGGTAGGGGCCGACTATAATTCACCCCTCCACTTT.

The V gene is TRBV11-1, the J gene TRBJ1-1; TRBD1 agrees at 7 bases. V shed 5 bases, J shed 6 bases, and the junction held 6 bases outside the gene matches. Germline loops: CDR1 SGHAT, CDR2 FQDESV (reference sequence). The CDR3 extends over 13 amino acids. CDR3 region: CASSGRQGAEAFF. The CDR3, as DNA: TGTGCCAGCAGCGGTCGACAGGGAGCTGAAGCTTTCTTT.

J is TRBJ2-4 and V is TRBV9; D perhaps matches TRBD2 (6 bases). Per the germline V gene, CDR1 is SGDLS and CDR2 is YYNGEE. V gave up 3 bases and J gave up 1 base, with 11 bases separating them. This CDR3 is built from 15 residues. CDR3 amino acids: CASSAGGNAKNIQYF. CDR3 bases: TGTGCCAGCAGCGCCGGGGGAAACGCCAAAAACATTCAGTACTTC.